Listed here are 16 T cell receptor beta chains from one sample, sequenced in a study of post-analysis software for immune sequencing data (dated by TCRdb to between 2015 and 2016). Antigens of these TCRs are unknown. Overall results and qualifications from the work: Roughly 5 TRBV segments, including TRBV5-6, TRBV5-1 and TRBV20-1, were significantly more frequent in patients than controls.

Receptor amplification or capture employed PCR. TCRdb records Illumina HiSeq 2500 as the sequencer. To reduce PCR and sequencing biases, unique molecular identifiers were incorporated into the TCR beta cDNA libraries. Clones were called with MiXCR by TCRdb after fastp trimmed the public reads at Q25, and only in-frame beta chains were retained. CDR3 protein sequences are deduplicated, and each keeps its most common genes and DNA. The sample yields hundreds of thousands of distinct CDR3 sequences; roughly 50% were counted once. Approximately 4.3% of the sample belongs to the ten largest clones. The sample consisted of blood. Receptors originate from a girl aged 5-17 years with multiple sclerosis.

This chain joins TRBV7-2 and TRBJ2-3, with 7 bases lining up with TRBD2. Germline V lookup: CDR1 SGHTA, CDR2 FQGNSA. The CDR3 has 16 amino acids. After removal of 3 bases from V and 0 bases from J, the junction contained 6 bases not matched to a gene. For the CDR3, the DNA is TGTGCCAGCAGCTTTCAAGCGGGGATTAGCACAGATACGCAGTATTTT. As protein: CASSFQAGISTDTQYF.

This clonotype came up a few times. The chain joins TRBV29-1 to TRBJ2-7, with D hard to call. The CDR3 loop spans 13 amino acids. V lost 3 bases to trimming and J lost 2 bases, with 11 bases between them. Germline assignment: CDR1 SQVTM and CDR2 ANQGSEA. DNA of the CDR3: TGCAGCGTTGAGTTCGGCAGCCCCTACGAGCAGTACTTC. Residues: CSVEFGSPYEQYF.

This clonotype was recorded a few times. This chain links TRBV29-1 with TRBJ2-3, with D unclear. V was shortened by 6 bases and J by 8 bases, with 9 bases between the two germline ends. The CDR3 covers 10 residues. CDR1 and CDR2 from the germline V gene are SQVTM and ANQGSEA. CDR3 coding DNA: TGCAGCGTGGGATTGGGTACGCAGTATTTT. This codes for CSVGLGTQYF.

In its sample, this clonotype was seen a few times. This rearrangement joins TRBV20-1 to TRBJ1-1; maybe TRBD1 (5 bases). With 6 bases removed from V and 0 bases from J, the gap between germline ends came to 11 bases. CDR1 is DFQATT and CDR2 is SNEGSKA in the germline V gene (reference sequence). The CDR3 length is 13 residues. CDR3 loop: CSAWDRMNTEAFF. Written as DNA, the CDR3 is TGCAGTGCATGGGACCGCATGAACACTGAAGCTTTCTTT.

This clonotype was recorded once. This sequence joins TRBV5-1 and TRBJ2-4; D is perhaps TRBD1 (6 bases). The end of the DNA is better explained by TRBJ2-5, so the J call may be wrong. The CDR3 is 13 residues long. Germline loops: CDR1 SGHRS, CDR2 YFSETQ. CDR3 nucleotides: TGCGCCAGCAGCCCAGGGGTTAGAGAGACCCAGTACTTC. Translated: CASSPGVRETQYF.

The chain links TRBV4-1 to TRBJ2-4; D is possibly TRBD2 (6 bases). Between the trimmed V and J ends, which lost 0 bases and 8 bases, there was a span of 17 bases. The CDR3 extends over 16 amino acids. Germline V gene lookup returns CDR1 MGHRA and CDR2 YSYEKL. CDR3 protein: CASSQDPTGVGDIQYF. CDR3 coding DNA: TGCGCCAGCAGCCAAGATCCTACGGGAGTTGGGGACATTCAGTACTTC.

The table lists this clonotype with a few counts. The rearrangement links TRBV10-3 to TRBJ1-6; 7 bases map to TRBD1. CDR1 ENHRY and CDR2 SYGVKD come from the germline V gene. The V and J ends lost 10 bases and 10 bases, in that order; junction bases with no gene match: 10. CDR3 size: 13 residues. DNA for the CDR3: TGTGCCAGTACCGGCGACAGGGACTCACCCCTCCACTTT. It translates to CASTGDRDSPLHF.

This clonotype was seen only a few times. This sequence joins TRBV12-3 or TRBV12-4 and TRBJ1-1; D is uncertain. The CDR3 has 16 amino acids. V lost 0 bases and J 0 bases, leaving 11 bases between the germline ends. Here the CDR3 reads CASSLARSVMNTEAFF. CDR3 bases: TGTGCCAGCAGTTTAGCGCGGTCAGTAATGAACACTGAAGCTTTCTTT.

Only a few counts were recorded for this clonotype. The chain carries TRBV5-1 and TRBJ2-1, with D uncertain. The V gene lost 0 bases and the J gene lost 4 bases, with 8 bases spanning the gap. Germline V gives CDR1 SGHRS, CDR2 YFSETQ. The CDR3 covers 14 residues. Here the CDR3 DNA reads TGCGCCAGCAGCTTGGTCTGGAGATACAATGAGCAGTTCTTC. It translates to CASSLVWRYNEQFF.

J is TRBJ2-1 and V is TRBV9, with 8 bases aligning to TRBD2. With the DNA end fitting TRBJ2-7 better, the J assignment may be wrong. Germline V gives CDR1 SGDLS, CDR2 YYNGEE. The CDR3 is 17 residues long. This CDR3 is CASSVVEGTSGYNEQYF. DNA for the CDR3: TGTGCCAGCAGCGTAGTGGAGGGAACTAGCGGATACAATGAGCAGTACTTC.

This rearrangement joins TRBV9 to TRBJ2-7; 12 positions match TRBD2. Germline V gene lookup returns CDR1 SGDLS and CDR2 YYNGEE. This CDR3 contains 15 residues. The J segment lost 5 bases and the V segment lost 4 bases, leaving 7 bases of the junction unmatched. The CDR3 DNA follows: TGTGCCAGCAGCTCCCCTAGCGGGGGGGCAGACGAGCAGTACTTC. Translated: CASSSPSGGADEQYF.

This chain connects TRBV7-6 to TRBJ2-5, with 8 bases aligning to TRBD2. The CDR3 length is 16 residues. Germline loops: CDR1 SGHVS, CDR2 FNYEAQ. V was pared by 5 bases and J by 4 bases, with 12 bases of the junction left unmatched. CDR3: CASSLQPSGFRETQYF. CDR3 DNA sequence: TGTGCCAGCAGCCTCCAACCTAGCGGGTTTAGAGAGACCCAGTACTTC.

This clonotype was counted a few times. The gene calls are TRBV6-5 and TRBJ2-4; 10 bases are a match to TRBD2. The J call may be wrong; the DNA end is better matched by TRBJ2-7. Germline lookup yields CDR1 MNHEY and CDR2 SVGAGI. The CDR3 covers 13 residues. CDR3 DNA sequence: TGTGCCAGCGCGGCTAGCGGGAGCTTCGAGCAGTACTTC. Protein product: CASAASGSFEQYF.

The rearrangement uses TRBV12-5 and TRBJ2-2; perhaps TRBD1 as D (6 bases). V was cut by 6 bases and J by 2 bases, with 13 bases left in between. The CDR3 covers 15 residues. CDR1 is LGHNT, CDR2 FRNRAP, per germline. CDR3 nucleotides: TGTGCTAGTGGCCTGGGGGCAGTTAACACCGGGGAGCTGTTTTTT. Its translation is CASGLGAVNTGELFF.

This clonotype appeared a few times. The rearrangement uses TRBV6-5 and TRBJ2-1, with 8 bases identical to TRBD1. Germline-derived CDR1 and CDR2 are MNHEY and SVGAGI. This CDR3 is built from 14 residues. The junction had 8 bases not matched to a gene; V was cut back by 6 bases and J by 7 bases. CDR3 residues: CASSPTGGRNEQFF. The CDR3 DNA reads as TGTGCCAGCAGCCCAACAGGGGGAAGGAATGAGCAGTTCTTC.

This chain links TRBV5-1 with TRBJ2-7, with D possibly TRBD2 on 5 matching bases. Trimming shortened V by 2 bases and J by 7 bases, and 13 bases separated the two germline ends. The CDR3 is made up of 13 amino acids. CDR1 and CDR2 (germline): SGHRS, YFSETQ. The DNA of the CDR3 is TGCGCCAGCAGCTTCCAAGGGAGTCGGGAGCAGTACTTC. Translating it yields CASSFQGSREQYF. The complete variable domain, with remaining parts taken from reference TRBV5-1 and TRBJ2-7, reads KAGVTQTPRYLIKTRGQQVTLSCSPISGHRSVSWYQQTPGQGLQFLFEYFSETQRNKGNFPGRFSGRQFSNSRSEMNVSTLELGDSALYLCASSFQGSREQYFGPGTRLTVT.